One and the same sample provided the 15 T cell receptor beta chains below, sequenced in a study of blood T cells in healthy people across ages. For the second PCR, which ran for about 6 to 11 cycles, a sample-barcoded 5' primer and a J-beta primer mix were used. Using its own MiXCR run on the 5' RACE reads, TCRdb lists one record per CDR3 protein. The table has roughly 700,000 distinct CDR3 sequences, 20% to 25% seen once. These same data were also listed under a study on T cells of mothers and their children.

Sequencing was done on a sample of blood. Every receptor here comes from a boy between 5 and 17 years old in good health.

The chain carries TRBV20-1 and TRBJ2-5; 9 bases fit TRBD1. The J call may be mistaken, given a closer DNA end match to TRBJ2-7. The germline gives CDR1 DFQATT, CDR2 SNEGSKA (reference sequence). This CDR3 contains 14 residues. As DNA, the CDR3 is TGCAGTGCTAGAGATCCGGGACAGGGAAGCGAGCAGTACTTC. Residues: CSARDPGQGSEQYF.

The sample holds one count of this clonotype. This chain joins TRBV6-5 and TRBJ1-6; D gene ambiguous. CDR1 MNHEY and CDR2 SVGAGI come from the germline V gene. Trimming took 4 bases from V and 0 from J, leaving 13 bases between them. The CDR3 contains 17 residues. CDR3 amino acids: CASSSSDLSSYNSPLHF. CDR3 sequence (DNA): TGTGCCAGCAGTTCCTCGGACCTTAGCTCCTATAATTCACCCCTCCACTTT.

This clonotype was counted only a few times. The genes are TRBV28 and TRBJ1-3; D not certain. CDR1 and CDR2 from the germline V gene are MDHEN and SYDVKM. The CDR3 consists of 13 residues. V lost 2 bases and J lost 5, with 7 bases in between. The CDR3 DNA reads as TGTGCCAGCAGTTTAAAGGGAAGAAACACCATATATTTT. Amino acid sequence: CASSLKGRNTIYF.

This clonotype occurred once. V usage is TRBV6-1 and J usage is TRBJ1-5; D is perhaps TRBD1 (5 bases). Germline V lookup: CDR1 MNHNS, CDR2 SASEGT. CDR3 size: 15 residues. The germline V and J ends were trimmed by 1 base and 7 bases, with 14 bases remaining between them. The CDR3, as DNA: TGTGCCAGCAGTGAAGTGGCAGCTTGGGGCCAGCCCCAGCATTTT. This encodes CASSEVAAWGQPQHF.

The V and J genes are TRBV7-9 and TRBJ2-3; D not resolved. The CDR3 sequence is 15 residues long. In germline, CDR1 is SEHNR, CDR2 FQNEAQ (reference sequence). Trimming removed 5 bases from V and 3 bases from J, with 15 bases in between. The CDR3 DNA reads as TGTGCCAGCAGCAGCTTAAGGGTTTCGACAGATACGCAGTATTTT. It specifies CASSSLRVSTDTQYF.

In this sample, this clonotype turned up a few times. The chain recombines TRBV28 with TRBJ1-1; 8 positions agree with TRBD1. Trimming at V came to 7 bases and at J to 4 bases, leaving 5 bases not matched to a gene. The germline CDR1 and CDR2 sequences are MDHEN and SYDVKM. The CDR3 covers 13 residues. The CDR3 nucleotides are TGTGCCAGCACGGACAGGGAGGGCACTGAAGCTTTCTTT. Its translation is CASTDREGTEAFF.

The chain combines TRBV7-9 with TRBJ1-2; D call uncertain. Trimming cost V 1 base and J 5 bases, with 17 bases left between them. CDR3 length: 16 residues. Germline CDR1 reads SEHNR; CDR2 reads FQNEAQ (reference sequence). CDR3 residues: CASSLEWGDGLYGYTF. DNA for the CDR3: TGTGCCAGCAGCTTAGAGTGGGGAGACGGCTTGTATGGCTACACCTTC.

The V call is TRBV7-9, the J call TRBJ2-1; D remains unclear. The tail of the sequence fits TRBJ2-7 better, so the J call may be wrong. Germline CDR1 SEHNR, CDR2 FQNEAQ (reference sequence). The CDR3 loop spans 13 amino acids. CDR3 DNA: TGTGCCAGCAGCTCCGACGTTCCCTACGAGCAGTACTTC. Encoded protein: CASSSDVPYEQYF.

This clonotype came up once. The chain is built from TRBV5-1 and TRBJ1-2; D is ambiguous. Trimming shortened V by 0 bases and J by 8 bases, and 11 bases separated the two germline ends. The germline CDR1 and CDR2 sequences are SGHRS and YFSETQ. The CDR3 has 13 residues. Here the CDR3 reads CASSLGGYWGYTF. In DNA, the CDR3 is TGCGCCAGCAGCTTGGGAGGGTACTGGGGCTACACCTTC.

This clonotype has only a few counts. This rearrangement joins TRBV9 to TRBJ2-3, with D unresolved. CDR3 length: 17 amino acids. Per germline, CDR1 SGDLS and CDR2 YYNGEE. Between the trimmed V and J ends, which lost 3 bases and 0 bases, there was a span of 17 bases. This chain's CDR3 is CASSASLGMASTDTQYF. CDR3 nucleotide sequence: TGTGCCAGCAGCGCCAGCCTAGGGATGGCCAGCACAGATACGCAGTATTTT.

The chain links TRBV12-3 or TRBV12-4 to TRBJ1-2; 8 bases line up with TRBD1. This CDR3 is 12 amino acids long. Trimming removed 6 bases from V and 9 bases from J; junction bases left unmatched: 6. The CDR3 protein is CASRPTGVRYTF. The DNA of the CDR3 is TGTGCCAGCAGGCCGACAGGGGTCCGCTACACCTTC.

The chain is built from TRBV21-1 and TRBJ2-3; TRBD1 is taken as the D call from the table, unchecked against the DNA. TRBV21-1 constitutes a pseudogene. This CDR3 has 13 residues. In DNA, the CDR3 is TGTGCCAGGATGGGGGGGCCAGCAGATACGCAGTATTTT. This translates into CARMGGPADTQYF.

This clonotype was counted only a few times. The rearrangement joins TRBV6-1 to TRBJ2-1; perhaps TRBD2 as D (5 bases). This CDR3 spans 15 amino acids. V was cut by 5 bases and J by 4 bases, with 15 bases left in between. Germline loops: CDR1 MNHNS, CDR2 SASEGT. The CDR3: CASSRTREKYNEQFF. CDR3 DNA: TGTGCCAGCAGTCGGACCCGGGAAAAATACAATGAGCAGTTCTTC.

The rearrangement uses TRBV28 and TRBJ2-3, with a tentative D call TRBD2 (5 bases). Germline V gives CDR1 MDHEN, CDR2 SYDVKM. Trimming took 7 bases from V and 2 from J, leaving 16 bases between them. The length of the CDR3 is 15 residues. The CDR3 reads CASTGWTYYTDTQYF. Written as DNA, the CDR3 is TGTGCCAGCACCGGATGGACTTACTACACAGATACGCAGTATTTT.

The CDR3 spells CASSSVGQGYNEKLFF. In DNA, the CDR3 is TGTGCCAGCAGCTCCGTCGGGCAGGGGTATAATGAAAAACTGTTTTTT. The chain recombines TRBV7-8 with TRBJ1-4, with D perhaps matching TRBD1 (6 bases). Germline V lookup: CDR1 SGHVS, CDR2 FQNEAQ. This CDR3 contains 16 residues. V dropped 4 bases and J dropped 4 bases, with 16 bases sitting between them.